The present entry profiles one T cell receptor (beta chain) with its context. The data belong to a study of T cell responses to AZD1222 COVID-19 vaccine. Germline loops: CDR1 SGHVS, CDR2 FNYEAQ. The CDR3 has 21 amino acids. After removal of 0 bases from V and 0 bases from J, the junction contained 17 bases not matched to a gene. The repertoire was sequenced with immunoSEQ multiplex PCR; TCRdb's copy has only in-frame clones and lacks some. The sample gives 100,000 or so clones, over 75% of which show up once; 5% to 6.5% is in the top ten. The clonotype comes from an adult who received the AZD1222 COVID-19 vaccine. Sequences were derived from peripheral blood, sampled 28 days after the second AZD1222 dose. This rearrangement joins TRBV7-6 to TRBJ1-5; 7 bases fit TRBD1. The CDR3 protein is CASSLAPQGETNYYSNQPQHF. CDR3 sequence (DNA): TGTGCCAGCAGCTTAGCCCCTCAGGGGGAAACAAACTATTATAGCAATCAGCCCCAGCATTTT.